A single TCR beta chain is shown here with its context. Enrolment of Seattle patients took place during active infection, and they were followed longitudinally. Trimming removed 5 bases at V and 1 base at J, with 8 bases between. Looked up from germline, CDR1 is KGHSH and CDR2 is LQKENI. This CDR3 region has 13 residues. The data originate from a study of blood T cell repertoires in COVID-19. Study information: Some COVID-19 samples were acute and others convalescent; all came from the United States, Italy and Spain. T cells, B-cell-depleted T cells, or PBMCs provided the cDNA or gDNA that served as material.

Authors' analysis steps: Amplified reference gene primers provided the basis for estimating nucleated cell counts. The protocol was immunoSEQ multiplex PCR, while the TCRdb copy is restricted to in-frame clones and leaves out a portion. From that table come the V and J calls and clone size; the DNA was used to work out D and trimming. The repertoire holds about 310,000 clones, roughly 88% seen once, with 2.9% in the top ten. The sequenced sample consisted of peripheral blood. The chain couples TRBV18 to TRBJ1-1; D not certain. The sequence derives from a woman younger than 45 with COVID-19, enrolled during active disease. For the CDR3, the DNA is TGTGCCAGCTCAACCACACAGAACACTGAAGCTTTCTTT. This gives the protein CASSTTQNTEAFF. Drawing the rest from reference TRBV18 and TRBJ1-1, the complete variable domain is NAGVMQNPRHLVRRRGQEARLRCSPMKGHSHVYWYRQLPEEGLKFMVYLQKENIIDESGMPKERFSAEFPKEGPSILRIQQVVRGDSAAYFCASSTTQNTEAFFGQGTRLTVV.